This T cell receptor beta chain appears in the sequencing data of a study of blood T cell repertoires in COVID-19. From germline, CDR1 is SGHTA and CDR2 FQGNSA. The CDR3 is made up of 15 amino acids. The junction had 9 bases not matched to a gene; V was cut back by 5 bases and J by 4 bases. Assay: immunoSEQ multiplex PCR; the TCRdb copy retains only in-frame clones and omits some. The table records some 220,000 clones, 70% to 90% of them present only once. The sequenced sample was PBMCs or T cells enriched from blood (not recorded which). J is TRBJ1-1 and V is TRBV7-2, with TRBD1 identical over 8 bases. The clonotype was recovered from a woman aged 45-65 years in a cohort exposed to, infected with or recovered from COVID-19 (not recorded which). The DNA of the CDR3 is TGTGCCAGCAGCCTACAGGGGGTTGAGAGCACTGAAGCTTTCTTT. Its protein product is CASSLQGVESTEAFF.